A selection of T cell receptor beta chains follows, all from one sample in a study of beta chain features in type 1 diabetes. The method was immunoSEQ multiplex PCR; TCRdb's version includes in-frame clones alone and lacks a portion of them. The sample lists 330,000 or so clones, roughly 12% occurring once. The sequencing input was naive CD4+ T cells from blood. Receptor source: a woman in her late teens or twenties with type 1 diabetes. Each CDR3 is given with its conserved first and last residue. A D gene is named only where the DNA matches it firmly. Some rows have no size entry. The others give once, few or many, or a class for an expanded clone.

V,J,size,D,DNA,CDR3
TRBV28,TRBJ2-3,few,TRBD2,TGTGCCAGCAGCAGAACTAGCGGGAGTAGGGATACGCAGTATTTT,CASSRTSGSRDTQYF
TRBV4-3,TRBJ1-2,few,-,TGCGCCAGCAGCCAAGTACGGTCCGGGAGTGGCTACACCTTC,CASSQVRSGSGYTF
TRBV7-2,TRBJ2-7,-,-,TGTGCCAGCAGAAGACCCGGGACTTCCTACGAGCAGTACTTC,CASRRPGTSYEQYF
TRBV5-6,TRBJ2-1,-,-,TGTGCCAGCAGCTTGGAGGGCGGGCGTTGGGAGCAGTTCTTC,CASSLEGGRWEQFF
TRBV7-2,TRBJ2-7,-,TRBD1,TGTGCCAGCAGCTCCGGGGGACAGGGAGGCGCCTACGAGCAGTACTTC,CASSSGGQGGAYEQYF
TRBV29-1,TRBJ1-4,few,-,TGCAGCGTCGACGGGATCGGGGAAAAACTGTTTTTT,CSVDGIGEKLFF
TRBV7-9,TRBJ1-4,-,-,TGTGCCAGCAGCCCCAAACTCTACGACCCCGGGGGTCGTGAAAAACTGTTTTTT,CASSPKLYDPGGREKLFF
TRBV18,TRBJ2-1,few,TRBD1,TGTGCCAGCTCACCGACAGGGAGTAAAACCTACAATGAGCAGTTCTTC,CASSPTGSKTYNEQFF
TRBV5-8,TRBJ2-5,-,-,TGTGCCAGCAGCTTGACGGGGGAAGAGACCCAGTACTTC,CASSLTGEETQYF
TRBV19,TRBJ2-7,few,-,TGTGCCAGTAGTCCCACGACAGGTAACTACGAGCAGTACTTC,CASSPTTGNYEQYF
TRBV10-3,TRBJ2-3,few,-,TGTGCCATCAGTGAGTCGACGGGAAGCGGCACAGATACGCAGTATTTT,CAISESTGSGTDTQYF
TRBV7-8,TRBJ2-7,-,TRBD2,TGTGCCAGCAGCTTAGCGCCTAGCGGGAGCTACGAGCAGTACTTC,CASSLAPSGSYEQYF
TRBV7-6,TRBJ2-1,-,TRBD2,TGTGCCAGCAGCCGGGGGGAAAAGTACAATGAGCAGTTCTTC,CASSRGEKYNEQFF
TRBV6-5,TRBJ1-5,few,TRBD1,TGTGCCAGCAGTAATCGGGACAGGCATCAGCCCCAGCATTTT,CASSNRDRHQPQHF
TRBV28,TRBJ2-7,-,-,TGTGCCACCCTTCCTGGGAGCTCCTACGAGCAGTACTTC,CATLPGSSYEQYF
TRBV28,TRBJ2-7,-,-,TGTGCCAGCAGTAAGGGGGGGGCATACGAGCAGTACTTC,CASSKGGAYEQYF
TRBV28,TRBJ1-2,few,TRBD1,TGTGCCAGCAGTTTCGACAGGGTTTCTGGCTACACCTTC,CASSFDRVSGYTF
TRBV4-2,TRBJ2-2,few,TRBD2,TGTGCCAGCAGCCAAGTACGGGGGGGCGACACCGGGGAGCTGTTTTTT,CASSQVRGGDTGELFF
TRBV19,TRBJ1-2,-,-,TGTGCCAGTAACAGGGACTATGGCTACACCTTC,CASNRDYGYTF
TRBV2,TRBJ1-6,-,-,TGTGCCAGCAGTCTGGGAACGGAGGGTTCACCCCTCCACTTT,CASSLGTEGSPLHF
TRBV4-3,TRBJ2-7,-,TRBD2,TGCGCCAGCAGCCAAGTTCTAGCGGGAGCCACCTCCTACGAGCAGTACTTC,CASSQVLAGATSYEQYF
TRBV13,TRBJ2-2,-,-,TGTGCCAGCAGCTTTGACAGGACCGGGGAGCTGTTTTTT,CASSFDRTGELFF
TRBV25-1,TRBJ1-1,few,TRBD1,TGTGCCAGCAGTACCCGGGACAGGGTTACTGAAGCTTTCTTT,CASSTRDRVTEAFF
TRBV25-1,TRBJ2-3,few,-,TGTGCCAGCAGTGCAATTGGGGCCACAGATACGCAGTATTTT,CASSAIGATDTQYF
TRBV2,TRBJ2-3,once,-,TGTGCCAGCAGTGAAGCGCGGAAGGATACGCAGTATTTT,CASSEARKDTQYF
TRBV7-3,TRBJ2-5,few,-,TGTGCCAGCAGGGGAACCGACTATCAAGAGACCCAGTACTTC,CASRGTDYQETQYF
TRBV4-3,TRBJ1-4,few,-,TGCGCCAGCAGCCAAGATCCGTCCGGGGGAGGGAATGAAAAACTGTTTTTT,CASSQDPSGGGNEKLFF
TRBV30,TRBJ2-7,few,-,TGTGCCTGGAGTCTAGGCTACGAGCAGTACTTC,CAWSLGYEQYF
TRBV7-2,TRBJ2-7,-,TRBD2,TGTGCCAGCAGGGACAGCGGGGGGGCCCCTTACGAGCAGTACTTC,CASRDSGGAPYEQYF
TRBV5-1,TRBJ2-1,few,-,TGCGCCAGCAGCTTTGACATAGCGAATGAGCAGTTCTTC,CASSFDIANEQFF
TRBV7-9,TRBJ2-5,-,TRBD2,TGTGCCACTAACCCGGGAGGGACCCAGTACTTC,CATNPGGTQYF
TRBV7-2,TRBJ2-3,few,TRBD2,TGTGCCAGCAGCTACCAGCGGGGGGACACAGATACGCAGTATTTT,CASSYQRGDTDTQYF
TRBV29-1,TRBJ2-3,-,-,TGCAGCGTTGGGGGGGGGCCTTCCACAGATACGCAGTATTTT,CSVGGGPSTDTQYF
TRBV7-9,TRBJ2-3,few,TRBD2,TGTGCCAGCAGCTTGGGGGCTAGCGGGGGCACAGATACGCAGTATTTT,CASSLGASGGTDTQYF
TRBV6-5,TRBJ2-1,few,-,TGTGCCAGCAGCCGGGGGGGACAGGGTGGCAATGAGCAGTTCTTC,CASSRGGQGGNEQFF
TRBV19,TRBJ1-5,few,-,TGTGCCAGTAGTATAGCCAGTTTTAATCAGCCCCAGCATTTT,CASSIASFNQPQHF
TRBV5-4,TRBJ1-2,few,-,TGTGCCAGCAAGGTTTCCGGGAGCACTAACTATGGCTACACCTTC,CASKVSGSTNYGYTF
TRBV29-1,TRBJ2-7,-,TRBD1,TGCAGCGTTGAAAAGGGACAGGGTGAGCAGTACTTC,CSVEKGQGEQYF
TRBV28,TRBJ2-1,few,TRBD2,TGTGCCAGCACCGGGCGGGAGCCGCACTCCTACAATGAGCAGTTCTTC,CASTGREPHSYNEQFF
TRBV11-2,TRBJ1-1,-,TRBD1,TGTGCCGGGACAGGGATTAACACTGAAGCTTTCTTT,CAGTGINTEAFF
TRBV27,TRBJ2-1,once,TRBD2,TGTGCCAGCAGCGCAACCCTCGCGGGGGGTTCGTATGAGCAGTTCTTC,CASSATLAGGSYEQFF
TRBV11-3,TRBJ2-7,few,TRBD2,TGTGCCAGCAGCCCTGGGGGCCAGCGGGGGACCTACGAGCAGTACTTC,CASSPGGQRGTYEQYF
TRBV25-1,TRBJ1-4,-,TRBD1,TGTGCCAGCAGTGAATCCGGAACAGGGGCTAATGAAAAACTGTTTTTT,CASSESGTGANEKLFF
TRBV20-1,TRBJ2-5,few,-,TGCAGTGCACACAATAAAGAGACCCAGTACTTC,CSAHNKETQYF
TRBV5-4,TRBJ1-2,few,-,TGTGCCAGCAGCTTGTTCCCCGGTCTGAGTGGCTACACCTTC,CASSLFPGLSGYTF
TRBV7-2,TRBJ2-3,few,-,TGTGCCAGCAGCTTTCCCCGAGTTAATACAGATACGCAGTATTTT,CASSFPRVNTDTQYF
TRBV4-3,TRBJ2-7,few,TRBD1,TGCGCCAGCAGCCAAGGTGGGACAGGGATCTACGAGCAGTACTTC,CASSQGGTGIYEQYF
TRBV6-5,TRBJ1-2,few,-,TGTGCCAGCAGTTACTACCAGGCCGCGACAGGAGGCTACACCTTC,CASSYYQAATGGYTF
TRBV7-9,TRBJ2-1,-,TRBD2,TGTGCCAGCAGCCCGCGCCGCCTCAGCGGGAGGGCCGGGAATGAGCAGTTCTTC,CASSPRRLSGRAGNEQFF
TRBV9,TRBJ1-4,few,TRBD1,TGTGCCAGCAGCTCGACGGGACAGGGGAATGAAAAACTGTTTTTT,CASSSTGQGNEKLFF
TRBV15,TRBJ1-2,few,-,TGTGCCACCAGCAGAGATCAGGCGGGGATTTACACCTTC,CATSRDQAGIYTF
TRBV7-2,TRBJ1-5,-,-,TGTGCCAGCAGCTTCGGGGGATGGGTAAATCAGCCCCAGCATTTT,CASSFGGWVNQPQHF
TRBV7-8,TRBJ1-2,few,TRBD1,TGTGCCAGCAGCCACAGGACAGGTCCCCACTATGGCTACACCTTC,CASSHRTGPHYGYTF
TRBV11-2,TRBJ2-7,few,TRBD1,TGTGCCAGCAGCAACAGGGGGGCGGGCGAGCAGTACTTC,CASSNRGAGEQYF
TRBV2,TRBJ2-1,few,-,TGTGCCAGCAGTGGCACGGGCAGGGTTGAGCAGTTCTTC,CASSGTGRVEQFF
TRBV7-3,TRBJ2-1,-,TRBD2,TGTGCCAGCAGCCCCGGGTTAGCGGGAGAAGAGCAGTTCTTC,CASSPGLAGEEQFF
TRBV18,TRBJ2-1,-,TRBD1,TGTGCCAGCTCAGACAGGGCGACTGAGCAGTTCTTC,CASSDRATEQFF
TRBV10-3,TRBJ1-2,few,TRBD1,TGTGCCATTACCCAGGGGGCGGAGGGCTACACCTTC,CAITQGAEGYTF